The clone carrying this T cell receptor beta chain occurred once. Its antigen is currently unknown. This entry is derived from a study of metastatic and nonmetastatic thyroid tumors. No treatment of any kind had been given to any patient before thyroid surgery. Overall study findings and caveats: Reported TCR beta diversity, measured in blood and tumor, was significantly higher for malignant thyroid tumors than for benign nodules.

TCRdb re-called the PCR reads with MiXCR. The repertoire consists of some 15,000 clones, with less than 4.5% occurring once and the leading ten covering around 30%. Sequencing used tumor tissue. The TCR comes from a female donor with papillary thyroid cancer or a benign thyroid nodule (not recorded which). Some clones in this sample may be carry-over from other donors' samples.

The CDR3 DNA reads TGTGCCAGCAGACCCTTAGCCGGGACAGGGGCTGGAAACACCATATATTTT. Amino acids: CASRPLAGTGAGNTIYF. This chain links TRBV27 with TRBJ1-3, with 10 bases matching TRBD1. CDR1 is MNHEY, CDR2 SMNVEV, per germline (reference sequence). With V trimmed by 6 bases and J by 2 bases, 10 bases remained unmatched. CDR3 length: 17 amino acids.